This T cell receptor beta chain came from a study of blood T cells in healthy people across ages. The study, taken as a whole, reports: No conclusive comparison of naive versus antigen-experienced cells was possible with unsorted PBMCs.

A sample-barcoded 5' primer and a J-beta primer mix were used in a second PCR of roughly 7 to 11 cycles. TCRdb reprocessed the 5' RACE reads via MiXCR and lists one record per CDR3 protein. The sample yields 700,000 to 900,000 distinct CDR3 sequences, about 48% seen once. A word on this clonotype: Its target is unknown.

The germline V gene has CDR1 LGHDT and CDR2 YNNKEL (reference sequence). The ends lost 1 base at V and 7 bases at J; junction bases unmatched: 6. The CDR3 extends over 15 amino acids. Sequencing input: blood. V is TRBV3-1 and J is TRBJ2-1; 8 bases line up with TRBD1. The clonotype originates from an elderly man in good health. The CDR3 DNA is TGTGCCAGCAGCCAAGTATCCCAGGGGGCTAATGAGCAGTTCTTC. It codes for CASSQVSQGANEQFF.